The clone carrying this T cell receptor (beta chain) has a handful of counts. The data were obtained in a study of cytomegalovirus exposure and HLA in healthy donors. The CDR3 runs 12 residues. V lost 1 base to trimming and J lost 4 bases, with 5 bases between them. The germline V gene encodes CDR1 SGHAT and CDR2 FQNNGV. Use of 60 Vbeta and 13 Jbeta primers characterized the PCR. Assay used: immunoSEQ multiplex PCR; TCRdb lists only in-frame clones, some missing. The data show approximately 82,000 clones, approximately 56% seen once. The sequencing sample was made of PBMCs. The clonotype was recovered from a woman in her 30s in good health and CMV-seropositive. The rearrangement uses TRBV11-2 and TRBJ2-7; D unresolved. The CDR3 spells CASSLAGYEQYF. For the CDR3, the DNA is TGTGCCAGCAGCTTAGCGGGTTACGAGCAGTACTTC.